The next 20 T cell receptor beta chains were all read from a single sample in a study of cytomegalovirus exposure and HLA in healthy donors. This PCR relied on a set of 60 Vbeta primers and 13 Jbeta primers. TCRdb's copy holds only in-frame clones and misses some; the assay was immunoSEQ multiplex PCR. The table records around 180,000 clones, around 85% of them present only once. The sequencing input was PBMCs. These receptors were taken from a boy younger than 10 in good health and CMV-seronegative.

This rearrangement joins TRBV5-4 to TRBJ2-1, with a weak D call TRBD1 (6 bases). The germline CDR1 and CDR2 sequences are SGHNT and YYREEE (reference sequence). This CDR3 is built from 14 residues. V gave up 2 bases and J gave up 5 bases, with 11 bases separating them. The CDR3 DNA reads TGTGCCAGCAGCTTACAGGGAACCAACAATGAGCAGTTCTTC. This translates into CASSLQGTNNEQFF.

As regards this clone: The germline gene is not matched at one end of the junction; a read error may be the cause. The rearrangement joins TRBV5-8 to TRBJ1-4; unclear D gene. CDR1 is SGHTS, CDR2 YDEGEE, per germline. The CDR3 spans 12 residues. The CDR3 coding sequence is TGTGCCAGCAGCTTGGGAGACAAGCCAGAAGGCTTT. Translating gives CASSLGDKPEGF.

The V and J genes are TRBV19 and TRBJ2-1; the match to TRBD1 covers 8 bases. Germline lookup yields CDR1 LNHDA and CDR2 SQIVND (reference sequence). The ends lost 5 bases at V and 2 bases at J; junction bases unmatched: 5. The CDR3 consists of 15 residues. Here the CDR3 DNA reads TGTGCCAGTAGTCCGCAGGGGGCAACCTACAATGAGCAGTTCTTC. It codes for CASSPQGATYNEQFF.

The chain carries TRBV30 and TRBJ1-3, with D maybe TRBD1 (6 bases). This CDR3 is 15 amino acids long. Germline V gene data show CDR1 as GTSNPN and CDR2 as SVGIG (reference sequence). V gave up 1 base and J gave up 0 bases, with 10 bases separating them. CDR3 protein: CAWSGGGTSGNTIYF. CDR3 DNA sequence: TGTGCCTGGAGTGGAGGGGGAACCTCTGGAAACACCATATATTTT.

This chain joins TRBV5-6 and TRBJ1-1, with D unclear. The CDR3 spans 14 residues. V lost 0 bases and J lost 3, with 9 bases in between. CDR1 and CDR2 from the germline V gene are SGHDT and YYEEEE. The CDR3 here is CASSLGRSHTEAFF. The CDR3, as DNA: TGTGCCAGCAGCTTGGGGAGGTCCCACACTGAAGCTTTCTTT.

This chain links TRBV6-5 with TRBJ2-7; 14 nucleotides align to TRBD2. Germline values: CDR1 MNHEY, CDR2 SVGAGI. The CDR3 has 16 amino acids. V lost 4 bases to trimming and J lost 5 bases; unmatched junction nucleotides: 7. The CDR3 DNA is TGTGCCAGCAGTTTCCGACTAGCGGGGGGGCCGGACGAGCAGTACGTC. Amino acids: CASSFRLAGGPDEQYV.

The chain employs TRBV2 and TRBJ2-7; TRBD2 matches at 7 bases. CDR3 size: 15 residues. V shed 4 bases, J shed 3 bases, and the junction held 9 bases outside the gene matches. From germline, CDR1 is SNHLY and CDR2 FYNNEI. The CDR3 nucleotides read TGTGCCAGCAGTGTTCCGGCGGGAGATAACTACGAGCAGTACTTC. Translating gives CASSVPAGDNYEQYF.

The chain has TRBV10-3 and TRBJ2-7; 10 nucleotides match TRBD1. The CDR3 is 15 residues long. V lost 6 bases, J lost 3 bases, and 8 bases stayed unmatched. In germline, CDR1 is ENHRY, CDR2 SYGVKD. The CDR3 bases are TGTGCCATCAGGATCGGCCGGGACAGGGGCTACGAGCAGTACTTC. Translation: CAIRIGRDRGYEQYF.

This chain connects TRBV7-9 to TRBJ2-2, with a tentative D call TRBD2 (6 bases). V was trimmed by 5 bases and J by 4 bases, leaving 14 bases between them. The germline V gene has CDR1 SEHNR and CDR2 FQNEAQ (reference sequence). The CDR3 totals 15 residues. The CDR3 loop is CASSPPRGSTGELFF. DNA of the CDR3: TGTGCCAGCAGCCCCCCTCGGGGGAGCACCGGGGAGCTGTTTTTT. Combining the CDR3 with reference TRBV7-9 and TRBJ2-2 gives the whole variable domain DTGVSQNPRHKITKRGQNVTFRCDPISEHNRLYWYRQTLGQGPEFLTYFQNEAQLEKSRLLSDRFSAERPKGSFSTLEIQRTEQGDSAMYLCASSPPRGSTGELFFGEGSRLTVL.

The chain is built from TRBV9 and TRBJ1-4; 9 bases agree with TRBD1. The CDR3 has 16 residues. V lost 0 bases and J lost 8; bases outside the gene matches: 8. Germline V CDR1 and CDR2: SGDLS, YYNGEE. CDR3 protein: CASSVEPGQGVEKLFF. CDR3 coding DNA: TGTGCCAGCAGCGTAGAACCGGGACAGGGTGTCGAAAAACTGTTTTTT. The full variable domain, with the rest looked up from reference TRBV9 and TRBJ1-4, is DSGVTQTPKHLITATGQRVTLRCSPRSGDLSVYWYQQSLDQGLQFLIQYYNGEERAKGNILERFSAQQFPDLHSELNLSSLELGDSALYFCASSVEPGQGVEKLFFGSGTQLSVL.

The gene calls are TRBV30 and TRBJ2-1; D is perhaps TRBD2 (6 bases). Germline assignment: CDR1 GTSNPN and CDR2 SVGIG (reference sequence). This CDR3 is built from 13 residues. V lost 5 bases and J lost 5, with 13 bases in between. The DNA of the CDR3 is TGTGCCTGGGACGGGGGACTCAACAATGAGCAGTTCTTC. It is translated as CAWDGGLNNEQFF.

V usage is TRBV7-9 and J usage is TRBJ2-7; maybe TRBD1 (5 bases). The CDR3 has 13 residues. Germline V gives CDR1 SEHNR, CDR2 FQNEAQ (reference sequence). The CDR3 nucleotides read TGTTCCAGCAGCTTGGGCAGGGCCTACGAGCAGTACGTC. Amino acids: CSSSLGRAYEQYV.

This clone showed up just once. The rearrangement joins TRBV6-5 to TRBJ1-1, with TRBD1 identical over 10 bases. The CDR3 runs 16 residues. V shed 0 bases, J shed 3 bases, and the junction held 4 bases outside the gene matches. Germline CDR1 is MNHEY and CDR2 is SVGAGI. As DNA, the CDR3 is TGTGCCAGCAGTTACTCGGGACAGGGGCTGTACACTGAAGCTTTCTTT. Its protein is CASSYSGQGLYTEAFF.

J is TRBJ2-7 and V is TRBV19; 9 bases match TRBD1. This CDR3 has 14 amino acids. Germline CDR1 and CDR2: LNHDA and SQIVND (reference sequence). Losses at the gene ends were 5 bases for V and 2 bases for J; bases not matched to a gene: 4. CDR3 in DNA: TGTGCCAGTAGTGCCGGGACAGGGCCCTACGAGCAGTACTTC. This sequence encodes CASSAGTGPYEQYF.

The chain joins TRBV28 to TRBJ1-2; 7 nucleotides match TRBD1. V lost 1 base, J lost 4 bases, and 3 bases stayed unmatched. The V gene's germline CDR1 is MDHEN and CDR2 SYDVKM. There are 14 residues in the CDR3. The CDR3 loop is CASSLLGQTYGYTF. In DNA, the CDR3 is TGTGCCAGCAGTTTATTGGGACAGACCTATGGCTACACCTTC.

This sequence joins TRBV25-1 and TRBJ2-2; TRBD1 agrees at 7 bases. V trimming: 4 bases; J trimming: 1 base; junction bases outside the gene matches: 6. The CDR3 length is 16 residues. Germline values: CDR1 MGHDK, CDR2 SYGVNS. CDR3 sequence: CASSAETGRNTGELFF. The CDR3 region has the DNA TGTGCCAGCAGTGCAGAGACAGGGAGGAACACCGGGGAGCTGTTTTTT.

The chain links TRBV7-2 to TRBJ2-5, with TRBD1 matching over 12 bases. Looked up from germline, CDR1 is SGHTA and CDR2 is FQGNSA. The CDR3 covers 16 residues. The J segment lost 4 bases and the V segment lost 2 bases, leaving 5 bases of the junction unmatched. As DNA, the CDR3 is TGTGCCAGCAGCTTACGGGACAGGGGGCGCGCAGAGACCCAGTACTTC. It specifies CASSLRDRGRAETQYF.

The V call is TRBV19, the J call TRBJ1-5, with 9 bases aligning to TRBD1. The V and J ends lost 4 bases and 2 bases, in that order; junction bases with no gene match: 6. Germline-derived CDR1 and CDR2 are LNHDA and SQIVND (reference sequence). The CDR3 loop spans 16 amino acids. CDR3 in DNA: TGTGCCAGTAGTAGGACAGGGGCTAGGGGCAATCAGCCCCAGCATTTT. Translation gives CASSRTGARGNQPQHF.

This clone was seen only once. The chain employs TRBV6-5 and TRBJ2-5, with 7 bases lining up with TRBD1. CDR1 is MNHEY, CDR2 SVGAGI, per germline. V dropped 4 bases and J dropped 1; count of bases not matched to a gene: 6. The CDR3 covers 15 residues. CDR3 in amino acids: CASSLGTGAQETQYF. The CDR3 bases are TGTGCCAGCAGTTTGGGAACAGGGGCCCAAGAGACCCAGTACTTC.

The V call is TRBV4-2, the J call TRBJ2-3, with 8 bases matching TRBD1. CDR3 length: 18 amino acids. J gave up 0 bases and V 10 bases, and 18 bases lay outside the gene matches. CDR1 and CDR2 (germline): LGHNA, YNFKEQ. This chain's CDR3 is CAITHGTGGMPSTDTQYF. CDR3 DNA: TGTGCCATCACACATGGGACAGGAGGGATGCCTAGCACAGATACGCAGTATTTT.